This record covers a single T cell receptor beta chain. This clonotype showed up just a few times. Its antigen is currently not known. The input lacks base qualities; no much larger clone sits a single base away. V ends up 6 bases short and J 5 bases short, with an unmatched junction base count of 15. The germline V gene encodes CDR1 MNHEY and CDR2 SVGEGT. The CDR3 runs 17 amino acids, cysteine and phenylalanine included. This entry keeps only the CDR3 DNA: 51 bases, framed from base 1. The source of the sample is a study of T cell repertoires in cytomegalovirus infection (dated by TCRdb to between 2018 and 2021). About the investigation overall: Because public TCR beta signatures pointed to carriage of CMV infection together with the matching HLA type, the HLA type of each donor mattered for the analysis. Paper-wide results and their limitations: The ex vivo response was dominated by HLA-C-restricted CMV-specific TCR beta clonotypes, which also provided the single most frequent clonotype in two of eight donors. In both this cohort and an independent roughly 330-donor cohort, the cumulative frequency of public TCR beta family members distinguished carriers of CMV infection plus the relevant HLA type.

Sequencing was performed on an Illumina HiSeq 1500. Starting from the raw public reads, TCRdb applied fastp trimming at Q25, assembled clones with MiXCR and retained in-frame beta chains. CDR3 protein duplicates are merged, each entry listing the most common genes and DNA. This sample holds more than 400,000 distinct CDR3 sequences; 26% were observed only once. Of the sample, roughly 13% falls within the top ten clones. Source material: PBMCs. This chain joins TRBV6-2 or TRBV6-3 to TRBJ2-2, and 7 bases in between align with TRBD2. The source is a human donor in good health (CMV status not recorded). Some clones in this sample may be carry-over from other donors' samples. The CDR3 has the sequence CASRRGSLKKGTGELFF. The sequenced DNA: TGTGCCAGCAGGCGGGGGAGCCTGAAGAAGGGTACCGGGGAGCTGTTTTTT.